One and the same sample provided the 7 T cell receptor beta chains below, sequenced in a study of cytomegalovirus exposure and HLA in healthy donors. Only in-frame clones appear in the TCRdb table, and some are missing; sequencing was by immunoSEQ multiplex PCR. The sample records over 120,000 clones, 89% being singletons. Sequenced: PBMCs. The receptors stem from a woman aged 18-30 years in good health and CMV-seropositive.

This sequence joins TRBV5-4 and TRBJ1-2; 7 nucleotides align to TRBD1. With V trimmed by 5 bases and J by 5 bases, 18 bases remained unmatched. Germline CDR1 reads SGHNT; CDR2 reads YYREEE (reference sequence). CDR3 length: 17 amino acids. In DNA form, the CDR3 reads TGTGCCAGCAGTGACCGGATAGGGGGCTTAGAAGGGTATGGCTACACCTTC. Translation: CASSDRIGGLEGYGYTF. The variable domain in full, with the rest retrieved from reference TRBV5-4 and TRBJ1-2, is ETGVTQSPTHLIKTRGQQVTLRCSSQSGHNTVSWYQQALGQGPQFIFQYYREEENGRGNFPPRFSGLQFPNYSSELNVNALELDDSALYLCASSDRIGGLEGYGYTFGSGTRLTVV.

The rearrangement links TRBV6-5 to TRBJ1-1; TRBD1 aligns across 7 bases. CDR1 is MNHEY, CDR2 SVGAGI, per germline. CDR3 length equals 15 residues. Trimming at V came to 0 bases and at J to 4 bases, leaving 5 bases not matched to a gene. In nucleotides, the CDR3 is TGTGCCAGCAGTTACTCGTACAGGGGAGGCACTGAAGCTTTCTTT. This translates into CASSYSYRGGTEAFF.

This clone is a singleton in its sample. This chain uses TRBV7-2 with TRBJ2-1, with D possibly being TRBD2 (6 bases). Deletions cut 5 bases from V and 7 bases from J, with 9 bases between. In germline, CDR1 is SGHTA, CDR2 FQGNSA. The CDR3 loop spans 12 amino acids. The CDR3 DNA follows: TGTGCCAGCAGCACCCGGGGGAATGAGCAGTTCTTC. Translation: CASSTRGNEQFF.

The chain recombines TRBV7-8 with TRBJ1-2, with D hard to call. Germline CDR1 is SGHVS and CDR2 is FQNEAQ. V lost 3 bases and J 12 bases, leaving 17 bases between the germline ends. This CDR3 is built from 13 residues. This CDR3 reads CASSLYGRSFHTF. CDR3 DNA: TGTGCCAGCAGCTTGTATGGGCGAAGCTTCCACACCTTC.

This chain uses TRBV7-9 with TRBJ2-6; D gene unclear. V shed 3 bases and J shed 0 bases, with 6 bases lying between them. The CDR3 runs 15 residues. The germline gives CDR1 SEHNR, CDR2 FQNEAQ (reference sequence). The CDR3 here is CASSFWSSGANVLTF. The CDR3 DNA is TGTGCCAGCAGCTTTTGGAGCTCTGGGGCCAACGTCCTGACTTTC.

V is TRBV28 and J is TRBJ2-3; D unclear. Per germline, CDR1 MDHEN and CDR2 SYDVKM. The CDR3 covers 13 residues. The V and J ends lost 3 bases and 1 base respectively, with 5 bases between them. This CDR3 reads CASSLAGTDTQYF. For the CDR3, the DNA is TGTGCCAGCAGTTTGGCGGGCACAGATACGCAGTATTTT. Drawing the rest from reference TRBV28 and TRBJ2-3, the complete variable domain is DVKVTQSSRYLVKRTGEKVFLECVQDMDHENMFWYRQDPGLGLRLIYFSYDVKMKEKGDIPEGYSVSREKKERFSLILESASTNQTSMYLCASSLAGTDTQYFGPGTRLTVL.

This clone was seen a few times. This rearrangement joins TRBV18 to TRBJ1-5, with 8 nucleotides matching TRBD1. This CDR3 is 20 amino acids long. Germline V gene sequence: CDR1 KGHSH, CDR2 LQKENI. J gave up 0 bases and V 3 bases, and 16 bases lay outside the gene matches. CDR3 nucleotide sequence: TGTGCCAGCTCACCGGGACAGGCTGGGTGGGCAGGCGTTAGCAATCAGCCCCAGCATTTT. This gives the protein CASSPGQAGWAGVSNQPQHF.